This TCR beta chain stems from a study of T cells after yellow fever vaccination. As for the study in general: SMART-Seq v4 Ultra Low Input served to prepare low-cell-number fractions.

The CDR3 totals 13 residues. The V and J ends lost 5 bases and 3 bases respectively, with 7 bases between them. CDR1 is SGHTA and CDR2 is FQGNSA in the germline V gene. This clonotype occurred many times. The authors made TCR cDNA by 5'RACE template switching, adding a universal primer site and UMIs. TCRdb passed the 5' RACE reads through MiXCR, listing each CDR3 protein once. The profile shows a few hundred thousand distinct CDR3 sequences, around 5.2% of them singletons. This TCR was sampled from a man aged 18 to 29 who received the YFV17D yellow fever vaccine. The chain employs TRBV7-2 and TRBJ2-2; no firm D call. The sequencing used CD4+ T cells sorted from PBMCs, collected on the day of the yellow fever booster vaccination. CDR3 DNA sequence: TGTGCCAGCAGCACTACGTACACCGGGGAGCTGTTTTTT. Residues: CASSTTYTGELFF.